This T cell receptor (beta chain) came from a study of cytomegalovirus exposure and HLA in healthy donors. Comment on this clone: Its matching antigen is unknown.

Broader study findings: About 87% or about 30% of the time was how often most TCR beta V segments were productive, according to an earlier analysis. Reported results showed that the classifier diagnosed cytomegalovirus status with high specificity and sensitivity. A later analysis by the authors found several of the most significant clusters apparently linked to common viral pathogens.

Per germline, CDR1 GTSNPN and CDR2 SVGIG (reference sequence). CDR3 length: 13 amino acids. V gave up 0 bases and J gave up 5 bases, with 8 bases separating them. Vbeta (60) and Jbeta (13) primers were used in the PCR. Sequencing was performed with immunoSEQ multiplex PCR; in TCRdb, only in-frame clones are kept and a portion is missing. This sample carries about 190,000 clones, about 80% of them seen once, and the ten largest clones take about 1.9%. The chain has TRBV30 and TRBJ1-5, with D possibly matching TRBD1 (6 bases). The specimen sequenced was PBMCs. The receptor's source is a woman between 18 and 30 years old in good health and CMV-seropositive. The CDR3 protein is CAWSVYRDQPQHF. The DNA for the CDR3 is TGTGCCTGGAGTGTATACAGGGATCAGCCCCAGCATTTT.